One sample yielded the 24 T cell receptor beta chains listed below, sequenced in a study of blood T cell repertoires in COVID-19. Produced via immunoSEQ multiplex PCR; TCRdb's table is partial and in-frame only. In the table there are about 210,000 clones, over 70% of which are singletons. Input material: peripheral blood. The receptors were sampled from a woman between 65 and 79 years old with acute or convalescent COVID-19.

V usage is TRBV2 and J usage is TRBJ2-2, with 7 positions matching TRBD1. The V gene end was trimmed by 6 bases and the J gene end by 4 bases; junction bases not matched to a gene: 5. The CDR3 loop spans 14 amino acids. CDR1 and CDR2 (germline): SNHLY, FYNNEI. The CDR3 DNA follows: TGTGCCAGCAGAGACAGGGTTGGCACCGGGGAGCTGTTTTTT. Translating it yields CASRDRVGTGELFF.

The chain links TRBV10-2 to TRBJ2-1; TRBD1 agrees at 8 bases. Germline CDR1 is WSHSY and CDR2 is SAAADI. The V segment lost 3 bases and the J segment 4 bases; nucleotides outside the gene matches: 5. The CDR3 contains 15 residues. The CDR3 loop reads CASSDGQGVYNEQFF. The CDR3 nucleotides are TGCGCCAGCAGTGACGGACAGGGCGTTTACAATGAGCAGTTCTTC.

V and J are TRBV6-5 and TRBJ1-5; D might be TRBD1 (6 bases). The CDR3 length is 14 residues. Germline CDR1 and CDR2: MNHEY and SVGAGI. Deletions cut 5 bases from V and 6 bases from J, with 14 bases between. DNA of the CDR3: TGTGCCAGCAGTCCTTACAGGGAGTCTCAGCCCCAGCATTTT. As protein: CASSPYRESQPQHF.

This rearrangement joins TRBV19 to TRBJ1-1, with a tentative D call TRBD1 (6 bases). V was shortened by 2 bases and J by 8 bases, with 9 bases between the two germline ends. Germline-derived CDR1 and CDR2 are LNHDA and SQIVND (reference sequence). The CDR3 has 12 residues. This CDR3 reads CASSILQGEAFF. In nucleotides, the CDR3 is TGTGCCAGTAGTATACTTCAGGGGGAAGCTTTCTTT. The whole variable domain, remainder taken from reference TRBV19 and TRBJ1-1, is DGGITQSPKYLFRKEGQNVTLSCEQNLNHDAMYWYRQDPGQGLRLIYYSQIVNDFQKGDIAEGYSVSREKKESFPLTVTSAQKNPTAFYLCASSILQGEAFFGQGTRLTVV.

For this clone: Different DNA sequences within this sample yield the same CDR3. The chain links TRBV15 to TRBJ2-1, with D tentatively TRBD2 (6 bases). Germline CDR1 is LNHNV and CDR2 is YYDKDF (reference sequence). CDR3 length: 14 residues. Trimming took off 3 bases at V and 0 bases at J, with 6 bases between the two ends. This CDR3 is CATSRRGSYNEQFF. As DNA, the CDR3 is TGTGCCACCAGCAGGCGGGGCTCCTACAATGAGCAGTTCTTC.

The genes are TRBV15 and TRBJ2-2; possibly TRBD1 for D (6 bases). CDR3 length: 14 amino acids. V was trimmed by 0 bases and J by 12 bases, leaving 14 bases between them. Germline values: CDR1 LNHNV, CDR2 YYDKDF (reference sequence). The CDR3 spells CATSRDGGRGKLFF. In nucleotides, the CDR3 is TGTGCCACCAGCAGAGATGGGGGCAGGGGAAAGCTGTTTTTT.

The table lists this clone with many counts. This rearrangement joins TRBV6-5 to TRBJ2-7; D gene ambiguous. Trimming removed 0 bases at V and 6 bases at J, with 9 bases between. This CDR3 has 13 amino acids. CDR1 is MNHEY, CDR2 SVGAGI, per germline. Here the CDR3 reads CASSYSPRREQYF. The CDR3 region has the DNA TGTGCCAGCAGTTACTCCCCGCGCCGCGAGCAGTACTTC.

The chain uses TRBV6-6 and TRBJ2-3, with D possibly TRBD2 on 7 matching bases. The germline V gene has CDR1 MNHNY and CDR2 SVGAGI (reference sequence). This CDR3 has 15 residues. Trimming stripped 6 bases from V and 6 bases from J, with 19 bases between. The CDR3 bases are TGTGCCAGCAGACCCCTGAGGGGGGGGCCCGATACGCAGTATTTT. Its protein is CASRPLRGGPDTQYF.

The chain joins TRBV7-2 to TRBJ2-5; 11 bases line up with TRBD2. CDR3 length: 15 amino acids. With V trimmed by 3 bases and J by 5 bases, 5 bases remained unmatched. Germline values: CDR1 SGHTA, CDR2 FQGNSA. In DNA, the CDR3 is TGTGCCAGCAGCTTGCCGACTAGCGGGGTCGAGACCCAGTACTTC. Translated: CASSLPTSGVETQYF.

This chain uses TRBV29-1 with TRBJ2-5; a weak D match, TRBD2 (5 bases). Germline-derived CDR1 and CDR2 are SQVTM and ANQGSEA. The CDR3 loop spans 13 amino acids. Trimming shortened V by 2 bases and J by 5 bases, and 12 bases separated the two germline ends. CDR3 sequence reads: CSVERPGSETQYF. CDR3 DNA sequence: TGCAGCGTTGAAAGGCCGGGGTCGGAGACCCAGTACTTC.

The J gene is TRBJ2-5, the V gene TRBV5-1, with D possibly matching TRBD1 (6 bases). The CDR3 covers 14 residues. V lost 4 bases to trimming and J lost 0 bases, with 10 bases between them. The germline V gene has CDR1 SGHRS and CDR2 YFSETQ. CDR3 amino acids: CASSPAGDQETQYF. The DNA of the CDR3 is TGCGCCAGCAGCCCGGCAGGGGACCAAGAGACCCAGTACTTC.

This rearrangement joins TRBV14 to TRBJ2-2; D not certain. The CDR3 has 13 residues. Deletions cut 8 bases from V and 1 base from J, with 8 bases between. In germline, CDR1 is SGHDN, CDR2 FVKESK. The CDR3 loop is CASSRGNTGELFF. The CDR3 nucleotides read TGTGCCAGCTCGCGAGGGAACACCGGGGAGCTGTTTTTT.

The table lists this clone with a few counts. The J gene is TRBJ1-5, the V gene TRBV7-2; unclear D gene. The CDR3 length is 14 residues. Germline V gene sequence: CDR1 SGHTA, CDR2 FQGNSA. Trimming pared 5 bases from V and 0 bases from J, leaving 8 bases between. The CDR3 coding sequence is TGTGCCAGCAGCCTAGGGCTTAGCAATCAGCCCCAGCATTTT. The encoded protein is CASSLGLSNQPQHF.

This chain connects TRBV12-1 to TRBJ2-7; TRBD2 is taken as the D call from the table, unchecked against the DNA. TRBV12-1 is termed a pseudogene. CDR3 length: 18 residues. The CDR3, as DNA: TGTGCCAGCAGCTTTAGGAGGGCCCCCGGGACTAGCGCCTACGAGCAGTACTTC. This encodes CASSFRRAPGTSAYEQYF.

V is TRBV7-9 and J is TRBJ2-1; a weak D match, TRBD1 (6 bases). V lost 1 base, J lost 6 bases, and 10 bases lay in between. Germline CDR1 is SEHNR and CDR2 is FQNEAQ (reference sequence). CDR3 length: 14 residues. The CDR3, as DNA: TGTGCCAGCAGCTTAGGGGGACAAGGCAATGAGCAGTTCTTC. This encodes CASSLGGQGNEQFF.

This chain links TRBV7-6 with TRBJ2-1; 9 bases map to TRBD2. J was trimmed by 4 bases and V by 5 bases; bases with no gene match: 12. The CDR3 is made up of 17 amino acids. Germline V gene data show CDR1 as SGHVS and CDR2 as FNYEAQ. The CDR3 DNA reads as TGTGCCAGCAGCCCTCAGGATCTAGCGGGGTTTTACAATGAGCAGTTCTTC. This translates into CASSPQDLAGFYNEQFF.

The rearrangement links TRBV2 to TRBJ2-2; the match to TRBD2 covers 11 bases. V lost 4 bases, J lost 6 bases, and 4 bases stayed unmatched. The length of the CDR3 is 15 residues. Germline values: CDR1 SNHLY, CDR2 FYNNEI. The CDR3 reads CASSGSGGAPGELFF. The CDR3 DNA is TGTGCCAGCAGTGGTAGCGGGGGGGCCCCCGGGGAGCTGTTTTTT.

J is TRBJ2-5 and V is TRBV24-1; possible D gene TRBD2, 6 bases. CDR1 and CDR2 (germline): KGHDR, SFDVKD. V was cut by 4 bases and J by 1 base, with 15 bases left in between. The CDR3 runs to 16 residues. The chain's CDR3 is CATSEGGGGVQETQYF. CDR3 sequence (DNA): TGTGCCACCAGTGAGGGGGGTGGGGGTGTCCAAGAGACCCAGTACTTC.

The rearrangement links TRBV2 to TRBJ2-5; 10 positions match TRBD2. CDR1 is SNHLY, CDR2 FYNNEI, per germline. The J segment lost 2 bases and the V segment lost 3 bases, leaving 12 bases of the junction unmatched. This CDR3 is 18 amino acids long. The DNA of the CDR3 is TGTGCCAGCAGTGAGTCCGCTAGCGGGGGCCCCTCACAAGAGACCCAGTACTTC. Translating it yields CASSESASGGPSQETQYF.

The chain uses TRBV19 and TRBJ1-5; perhaps TRBD1 as D (6 bases). The germline V gene encodes CDR1 LNHDA and CDR2 SQIVND (reference sequence). Trimming stripped 7 bases from V and 2 bases from J, with 9 bases between. The CDR3 has 13 residues. CDR3 region: CASTRTGNQPQHF. The CDR3 nucleotides are TGTGCCAGTACTAGGACAGGCAATCAGCCCCAGCATTTT.

The chain carries TRBV11-3 and TRBJ2-7; a possible D gene is TRBD2 (5 bases). The germline V and J ends were trimmed by 1 base and 2 bases, with 12 bases remaining between them. Germline V gene data show CDR1 as SGHNT and CDR2 as YENEEA. This CDR3 spans 15 amino acids. The CDR3 protein is CASSLGGGSPYEQYF. The CDR3 DNA reads TGTGCCAGCAGCTTAGGGGGTGGGAGCCCCTACGAGCAGTACTTC.

The chain uses TRBV15 and TRBJ1-4; 9 bases are a match to TRBD1. The CDR3 has 15 amino acids. Germline loops: CDR1 LNHNV, CDR2 YYDKDF (reference sequence). J lost 2 bases, V lost 5 bases, and 3 bases had no gene match. CDR3 residues: CATSEDRGTNEKLFF. The DNA for the CDR3 is TGTGCCACCAGCGAAGACAGGGGGACTAATGAAAAACTGTTTTTT.

CDR3 residues: CASRDRWYGQETQYF. In DNA form, the CDR3 reads TGTGCCAGTAGGGACAGGTGGTACGGACAGGAGACCCAGTACTTC. The chain couples TRBV19 to TRBJ2-5, with 7 bases matching TRBD1. Germline V gene sequence: CDR1 LNHDA, CDR2 SQIVND (reference sequence). This CDR3 comprises 15 residues. V lost 6 bases and J lost 5; bases outside the gene matches: 12.

The rearrangement joins TRBV5-4 to TRBJ2-3; TRBD2 matches at 7 bases. Germline values: CDR1 SGHNT, CDR2 YYREEE (reference sequence). CDR3 length: 14 residues. The junction had 1 base not matched to a gene; V was cut back by 3 bases and J by 0 bases. CDR3 loop: CASSSAGSTDTQYF. CDR3 sequence (DNA): TGTGCCAGCAGCTCAGCGGGGAGCACAGATACGCAGTATTTT.